The 29 T cell receptor beta chains below all came from one sample that was sequenced in a study of early T cells in non-severe SARS-CoV-2 infection. TCRdb re-called the 5' RACE reads through MiXCR, storing one row per CDR3 protein. This sample carries fewer than 50,000 distinct CDR3 sequences, about 6% of them seen once, and the ten largest clones take over 2.5%. Material: whole blood, obtained at baseline. These receptors were taken from an adult who was a healthcare worker with PCR-confirmed SARS-CoV-2 infection or an uninfected control (not recorded which).

The chain combines TRBV19 with TRBJ2-7; a weak D match, TRBD1 (6 bases). CDR1 is LNHDA, CDR2 SQIVND, per germline (reference sequence). The V gene lost 2 bases and the J gene lost 0 bases, with 14 bases spanning the gap. The CDR3 consists of 16 residues. The CDR3 reads CASSITGQGGSYEQYF. The CDR3 DNA reads as TGTGCCAGTAGTATAACGGGACAAGGGGGCTCCTACGAGCAGTACTTC.

This clonotype was detected ten times or more. The CDR3 loop reads CASSQEPRGGSNEQFF. The CDR3 region has the DNA TGTGCCAGCAGCCAAGAACCCCGGGGGGGTAGTAATGAGCAGTTCTTC. The chain couples TRBV3-1 to TRBJ2-1; TRBD2 matches 8 bases. The CDR3 is made up of 16 amino acids. Losses at the gene ends were 0 bases for V and 7 bases for J; bases not matched to a gene: 8. CDR1 is LGHDT, CDR2 YNNKEL, per germline (reference sequence).

This clonotype was seen at least ten times. The gene calls are TRBV10-3 and TRBJ1-1; D not certain. The CDR3 consists of 13 residues. Germline V CDR1 and CDR2: ENHRY, SYGVKD. Between the trimmed V and J ends, which lost 2 bases and 1 base, there was a span of 5 bases. The CDR3 loop reads CAISEERNTEAFF. For the CDR3, the DNA is TGTGCCATCAGTGAGGAAAGGAACACTGAAGCTTTCTTT.

This clonotype has ten or more counts. CDR3 bases: TGTGCCAGCAGCTTTAAGCCAGCGGGGGGAAGGGAGACCCAGTACTTC. As protein: CASSFKPAGGRETQYF. The rearrangement links TRBV11-2 to TRBJ2-5, with TRBD2 identical over 9 bases. Germline CDR1 is SGHAT and CDR2 is FQNNGV. This CDR3 comprises 16 residues. V lost 3 bases, J lost 5 bases, and 10 bases stayed unmatched.

This clonotype was recorded at least ten times. This sequence joins TRBV12-3 or TRBV12-4 and TRBJ2-7, with TRBD1 identical over 11 bases. Trimming at V came to 6 bases and at J to 0 bases, leaving 4 bases not matched to a gene. This CDR3 contains 15 residues. The CDR3 here is CASRSGTGGSYEQYF. CDR3 DNA sequence: TGTGCCAGCAGGAGCGGGACAGGGGGCTCCTACGAGCAGTACTTC.

This rearrangement joins TRBV25-1 to TRBJ2-3; D gene uncertain. The V end was cut by 3 bases, the J end by 4 bases, with 8 bases between. This CDR3 is built from 13 residues. The germline gives CDR1 MGHDK, CDR2 SYGVNS. CDR3: CASSEPRADTQYF. The CDR3 nucleotides are TGTGCCAGCAGTGAGCCAAGGGCAGATACGCAGTATTTT. Full variable domain (outside the CDR3, taken from reference TRBV25-1 and TRBJ2-3): EADIYQTPRYLVIGTGKKITLECSQTMGHDKMYWYQQDPGMELHLIHYSYGVNSTEKGDLSSESTVSRIRTEHFPLTLESARPSHTSQYLCASSEPRADTQYFGPGTRLTVL.

This clonotype has only a few counts. The rearrangement joins TRBV20-1 to TRBJ1-5, with 9 bases lining up with TRBD1. The CDR3 covers 17 residues. The V and J ends lost 6 bases and 3 bases, in that order; junction bases with no gene match: 15. Looked up from germline, CDR1 is DFQATT and CDR2 is SNEGSKA (reference sequence). The CDR3 DNA sequence: TGCAGTGCCCCTCCGGGACAGGGTGCCAGGCTCAATCAGCCCCAGCATTTT. Translation gives CSAPPGQGARLNQPQHF.

This clonotype was detected ten times or more. V and J are TRBV7-2 and TRBJ1-5, with 7 bases matching TRBD1. The J segment lost 2 bases and the V segment lost 1 base, leaving 5 bases of the junction unmatched. The CDR3 runs 16 residues. Germline CDR1 and CDR2: SGHTA and FQGNSA. The CDR3 DNA sequence: TGTGCCAGCAGCTTAGTAGGGGGCAGCGGCAATCAGCCCCAGCATTTT. Protein sequence: CASSLVGGSGNQPQHF.

In its sample, this clonotype was seen many times. The chain links TRBV11-3 to TRBJ1-1; D perhaps matches TRBD1 (5 bases). The CDR3 is 15 amino acids. V was cut by 5 bases and J by 4 bases, with 17 bases left in between. Germline V CDR1 and CDR2: SGHNT, YENEEA. The CDR3 region is CASSPPQGLGTEAFF. The CDR3 bases are TGTGCCAGCAGCCCACCGCAGGGACTGGGCACTGAAGCTTTCTTT.

This sequence joins TRBV21-1 and TRBJ1-2. TRBV21-1 is designated a pseudogene. This CDR3 contains 11 residues. The CDR3, as DNA: TGTGCCAGCAGCAAAGCGGACGGCTACACCTTC. Amino acids: CASSKADGYTF.

This clonotype occurred many times. CDR3 DNA: TGTGCCAGCTCACCTCAATTGGAGGGCGGCTACACCTTC. It yields the protein CASSPQLEGGYTF. J is TRBJ1-2 and V is TRBV18; no clear D. Trimming removed 3 bases at V and 8 bases at J, with 13 bases between. The germline V gene has CDR1 KGHSH and CDR2 LQKENI. This CDR3 comprises 13 residues.

Many counts were recorded for this clonotype. The V and J genes are TRBV9 and TRBJ2-3; 10 bases are a match to TRBD2. The germline V gene encodes CDR1 SGDLS and CDR2 YYNGEE. The CDR3 is 14 amino acids. J lost 6 bases, V lost 4 bases, and 5 bases had no gene match. The CDR3 here is CASSKAGGFDTQYF. The DNA of the CDR3 is TGTGCCAGCAGCAAAGCGGGGGGGTTTGATACGCAGTATTTT.

This rearrangement joins TRBV7-8 to TRBJ2-1; 7 bases fit TRBD2. The CDR3 is 14 amino acids. V gave up 10 bases and J gave up 8 bases; unmatched junction bases: 14. The germline CDR1 and CDR2 sequences are SGHVS and FQNEAQ. Here the CDR3 DNA reads TGTGCCACGCGGGAGCCTCATGAATCGGATGAGCAGTTCTTC. It codes for CATREPHESDEQFF.

This clonotype occurred many times. This chain links TRBV10-1 with TRBJ2-7; D not certain. Trimming took 3 bases from V and 4 from J, leaving 16 bases between them. This CDR3 spans 15 amino acids. Germline CDR1 and CDR2: WNHNN and SYGVQD (reference sequence). The CDR3 sequence: CASSDPRRAPYEQYF. CDR3 coding DNA: TGCGCCAGCAGTGATCCGAGGCGTGCGCCTTACGAGCAGTACTTC.

This clonotype was detected many times. The chain has TRBV30 and TRBJ1-5, with a possible D match to TRBD1 (6 bases). V was shortened by 0 bases and J by 2 bases, with 11 bases between the two germline ends. The CDR3 consists of 15 residues. Looked up from germline, CDR1 is GTSNPN and CDR2 is SVGIG (reference sequence). CDR3 DNA sequence: TGTGCCTGGAGTGTACAAGGGGGGGGCAATCAGCCCCAGCATTTT. Translation: CAWSVQGGGNQPQHF.

The genes are TRBV6-6 and TRBJ2-5; D call uncertain. Trimming cost V 6 bases and J 5 bases, with 4 bases left between them. CDR3 length equals 10 residues. Looked up from germline, CDR1 is MNHNY and CDR2 is SVGAGI (reference sequence). This CDR3 reads CASRGETQYF. The CDR3 coding sequence is TGTGCCAGCAGGGGGGAGACCCAGTACTTC.

V is TRBV6-2 or TRBV6-3 and J is TRBJ1-5, with D perhaps matching TRBD1 (5 bases). Per the germline V gene, CDR1 is MNHEY and CDR2 is SVGEGT. V gave up 3 bases and J gave up 4 bases, with 13 bases separating them. CDR3 length: 15 amino acids. In nucleotides, the CDR3 is TGTGCCAGCAGTTATGGGGCAGGCCGAAATCAGCCCCAGCATTTT. It encodes CASSYGAGRNQPQHF.

This clonotype was recorded many times. The chain links TRBV6-2 or TRBV6-3 to TRBJ1-6; 7 bases map to TRBD1. Unmatched junction bases numbered 12, after V lost 7 bases and J lost 3 bases. Per the germline V gene, CDR1 is MNHEY and CDR2 is SVGEGT. The CDR3 runs to 17 residues. CDR3 sequence: CASTRRGRWNYNSPLHF. CDR3 bases: TGTGCCAGCACCCGAAGGGGGCGATGGAACTATAATTCACCCCTCCACTTT.

This clonotype turned up a few times. The chain combines TRBV6-2 or TRBV6-3 with TRBJ2-7, with 8 positions matching TRBD1. V gave up 6 bases and J gave up 4 bases; unmatched junction bases: 11. Germline V gene lookup returns CDR1 MNHEY and CDR2 SVGEGT. The CDR3 is 15 residues long. The CDR3 DNA reads as TGTGCCAGCAGAATGGGGCACGGACAGGGATACGAGCAGTACTTC. Amino acids: CASRMGHGQGYEQYF.

There are many counts of this clonotype. The gene calls are TRBV20-1 and TRBJ2-7, with TRBD1 matching over 7 bases. The CDR3 is made up of 15 amino acids. Germline trimming cut 6 bases from V and 4 bases from J; bases unmatched to any gene: 15. Per germline, CDR1 DFQATT and CDR2 SNEGSKA (reference sequence). The CDR3 DNA follows: TGCAGTGCGAGAAATCCCCGACAGGGTCTATACGAGCAGTACTTC. The encoded protein is CSARNPRQGLYEQYF.

The table lists this clonotype with many counts. V and J are TRBV5-1 and TRBJ2-1; TRBD1 matches at 8 bases. The CDR3 length is 15 residues. The junction had 5 bases not matched to a gene; V was cut back by 3 bases and J by 3 bases. Per the germline V gene, CDR1 is SGHRS and CDR2 is YFSETQ. The CDR3 reads CASSSTGESYNEQFF. In DNA, the CDR3 is TGCGCCAGCAGCTCGACAGGGGAAAGCTACAATGAGCAGTTCTTC.

This clonotype was seen at least ten times. The rearrangement uses TRBV7-9 and TRBJ2-2, with a weak D call TRBD1 (6 bases). Germline CDR1 and CDR2: SEHNR and FQNEAQ (reference sequence). This CDR3 is built from 13 residues. V was clipped by 4 bases and J by 6 bases, with 9 bases between them. The chain's CDR3 is CASSSQGSGELFF. CDR3 in DNA: TGTGCCAGCAGCTCTCAGGGGTCCGGGGAGCTGTTTTTT.

This clonotype came up many times. The chain employs TRBV20-1 and TRBJ2-5; 9 positions agree with TRBD1. CDR3 length equals 12 residues. Germline CDR1 DFQATT, CDR2 SNEGSKA (reference sequence). The junction had 3 bases not matched to a gene; V was cut back by 5 bases and J by 5 bases. The CDR3 DNA is TGCAGTGCTGGGACAGGGATCGAGACCCAGTACTTC. It codes for CSAGTGIETQYF.

The chain links TRBV4-3 to TRBJ2-2; D possibly uses TRBD1 or TRBD2 (5 bases each). The CDR3 sequence is 16 residues long. Germline loops: CDR1 LGHNA, CDR2 YSLEER. Trimming took 0 bases from V and 9 from J, leaving 17 bases between them. The CDR3 protein is CASSQDPGTPTRELFF. The CDR3 nucleotides read TGCGCCAGCAGCCAAGATCCGGGGACCCCTACAAGGGAGCTGTTTTTT.

The gene calls are TRBV5-1 and TRBJ2-5; D remains ambiguous. The CDR3 totals 15 residues. Germline CDR1 and CDR2: SGHRS and YFSETQ. Trimming took 1 base from V and 0 from J, leaving 10 bases between them. This chain's CDR3 is CASSLSPGHQETQYF. DNA for the CDR3: TGCGCCAGCAGCTTGTCACCGGGCCACCAAGAGACCCAGTACTTC.

This clonotype was seen only a few times. The V call is TRBV7-8, the J call TRBJ2-7, with a possible D match to TRBD1 (5 bases). Germline CDR1 SGHVS, CDR2 FQNEAQ. Trimming removed 5 bases at V and 3 bases at J, with 14 bases between. This CDR3 region has 14 residues. The CDR3 nucleotides read TGTGCCAGCAGCCCCCGTCTAAGGGGCTACGAGCAGTACTTC. Protein product: CASSPRLRGYEQYF.

This clonotype was counted many times. This chain uses TRBV4-1 with TRBJ1-4; 7 positions agree with TRBD1. V shed 2 bases, J shed 3 bases, and the junction held 0 bases outside the gene matches. Per germline, CDR1 MGHRA and CDR2 YSYEKL. The CDR3 is made up of 14 amino acids. CDR3 amino acids: CASSQQGANEKLFF. As DNA, the CDR3 is TGCGCCAGCAGCCAACAGGGGGCTAATGAAAAACTGTTTTTT.

This clonotype came up many times. The J gene is TRBJ1-2, the V gene TRBV12-5; D possibly corresponds to TRBD1 (5 bases). This CDR3 comprises 17 residues. The germline CDR1 and CDR2 sequences are LGHNT and FRNRAP. Trimming cost V 5 bases and J 5 bases, with 24 bases left between them. DNA of the CDR3: TGTGCTAGTGGTACCTATGCAGGGAAGGACTGGGGATATGGCTACACCTTC. It codes for CASGTYAGKDWGYGYTF.

This clonotype has a count of ten or more. The chain has TRBV10-1 and TRBJ1-2; D is ambiguous. V lost 5 bases and J 4 bases, leaving 11 bases between the germline ends. The CDR3 has 13 residues. CDR1 and CDR2 from the germline V gene are WNHNN and SYGVQD (reference sequence). CDR3 in amino acids: CASSTDPSYGYTF. CDR3 DNA sequence: TGCGCCAGCAGTACAGACCCTTCCTATGGCTACACCTTC.